Presented here are 4 T cell receptor beta chains from one specimen sequenced in a study of shared clonotypes between healthy human individuals. Clones were sequenced by immunoSEQ multiplex PCR, and TCRdb holds only the in-frame ones, with some missing. The sample contains under 600,000 clones, 95% to 98% of which appear only once. Naive CD8 cells, CD45RO-negative and positively selected for CCR7, excluded terminally differentiated effector memory CD45RA+ cells. Source material: naive CD8+ T cells sorted from blood. The receptor set was obtained from a man aged 25-45 years in good health.

V and J are TRBV6-6 and TRBJ2-1; 11 nucleotides line up with TRBD2. This CDR3 contains 16 residues. V lost 5 bases and J lost 3; bases outside the gene matches: 6. Germline assignment: CDR1 MNHNY and CDR2 SVGAGI (reference sequence). In nucleotides, the CDR3 is TGTGCCAGCAGTAGACTAGCGGGGAACATCTACAATGAGCAGTTCTTC. Translation gives CASSRLAGNIYNEQFF.

The V and J genes are TRBV15 and TRBJ2-7; 7 nucleotides agree with TRBD1. Germline V gene lookup returns CDR1 LNHNV and CDR2 YYDKDF (reference sequence). V was clipped by 0 bases and J by 2 bases; unmatched bases: 7. The CDR3 contains 16 residues. The CDR3 protein is CATSRDRGTATYEQYF. CDR3 in DNA: TGTGCCACCAGCAGAGATCGAGGGACAGCTACCTACGAGCAGTACTTC.

The chain's CDR3 is CSVPLGLAGTIISTDTQYF. In nucleotides, the CDR3 is TGCAGCGTCCCCCTAGGACTAGCGGGAACCATTATAAGCACAGATACGCAGTATTTT. The V call is TRBV29-1, the J call TRBJ2-3; 12 bases agree with TRBD2. Unmatched junction bases numbered 16, after V lost 6 bases and J lost 0 bases. Germline V CDR1 and CDR2: SQVTM, ANQGSEA. This CDR3 spans 19 amino acids.

A word on this clone: At the DNA level, this CDR3 is encoded by other sequences in the same sample as well. V and J are TRBV4-1 and TRBJ2-2; no clear D. Germline V lookup: CDR1 MGHRA, CDR2 YSYEKL. V lost 1 base and J 6 bases, leaving 6 bases between the germline ends. CDR3 size: 13 residues. This CDR3 is CASSQVGSGELFF. The CDR3 DNA is TGCGCCAGCAGCCAAGTTGGGTCCGGGGAGCTGTTTTTT.